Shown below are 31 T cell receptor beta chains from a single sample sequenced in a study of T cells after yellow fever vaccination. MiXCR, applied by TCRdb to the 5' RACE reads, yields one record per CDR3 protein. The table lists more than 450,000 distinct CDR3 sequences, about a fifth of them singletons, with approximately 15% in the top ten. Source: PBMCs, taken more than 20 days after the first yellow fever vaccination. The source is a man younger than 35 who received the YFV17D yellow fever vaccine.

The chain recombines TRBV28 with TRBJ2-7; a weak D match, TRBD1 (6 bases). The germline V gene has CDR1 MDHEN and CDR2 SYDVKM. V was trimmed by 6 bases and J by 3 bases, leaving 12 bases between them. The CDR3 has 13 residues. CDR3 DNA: TGTGCCAGCAGCTCCCTGGACAGCTACGAGCAGTACGTC. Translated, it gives CASSSLDSYEQYV.

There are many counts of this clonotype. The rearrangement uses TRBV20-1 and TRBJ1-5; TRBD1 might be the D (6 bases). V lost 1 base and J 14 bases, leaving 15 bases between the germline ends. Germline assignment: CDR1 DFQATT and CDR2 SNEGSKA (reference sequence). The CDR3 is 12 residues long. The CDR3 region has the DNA TGCAGTGCTAGAGGGCAGGGGCCCCGAAAGCATTTT. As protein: CSARGQGPRKHF.

For the CDR3, the DNA is TGTGCCAGCAGCTTAGTTGACGGGACAAGATACGAGCAGTACTTC. Translated: CASSLVDGTRYEQYF. The chain carries TRBV7-9 and TRBJ2-7, with D possibly being TRBD1 (6 bases). V gave up 1 base and J gave up 4 bases, with 14 bases separating them. This CDR3 is built from 15 residues. Germline V gene lookup returns CDR1 SEHNR and CDR2 FQNEAQ (reference sequence). Based on the CDR3 plus reference TRBV7-9 and TRBJ2-7, the full variable domain is DTGVSQNPRHKITKRGQNVTFRCDPISEHNRLYWYRQTLGQGPEFLTYFQNEAQLEKSRLLSDRFSAERPKGSFSTLEIQRTEQGDSAMYLCASSLVDGTRYEQYFGPGTRLTVT.

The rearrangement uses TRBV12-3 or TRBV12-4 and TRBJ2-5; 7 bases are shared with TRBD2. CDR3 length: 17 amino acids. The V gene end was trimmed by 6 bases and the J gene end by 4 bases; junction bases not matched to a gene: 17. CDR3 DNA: TGTGCCAGCAGCCGACACCTCGCGGCCCAGCGGGGAGAGACCCAGTACTTC. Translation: CASSRHLAAQRGETQYF.

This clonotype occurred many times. The CDR3 region is CASSSRWAGSSGNTIYF. DNA of the CDR3: TGTGCCAGCAGCTCCCGCTGGGCGGGCAGCTCTGGAAACACCATATATTTT. The chain recombines TRBV11-2 with TRBJ1-3; D remains unclear. Germline V CDR1 and CDR2: SGHAT, FQNNGV. The CDR3 has 17 amino acids. With 4 bases removed from V and 0 bases from J, the gap between germline ends came to 16 bases.

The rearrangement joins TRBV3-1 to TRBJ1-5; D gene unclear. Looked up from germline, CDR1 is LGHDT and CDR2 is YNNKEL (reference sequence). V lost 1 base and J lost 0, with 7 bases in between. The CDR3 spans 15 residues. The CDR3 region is CASSQGSVSNQPQHF. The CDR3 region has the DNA TGTGCCAGCAGCCAAGGGTCGGTTAGCAATCAGCCCCAGCATTTT. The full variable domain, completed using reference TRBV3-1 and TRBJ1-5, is DTAVSQTPKYLVTQMGNDKSIKCEQNLGHDTMYWYKQDSKKFLKIMFSYNNKELIINETVPNRFSPKSPDKAHLNLHINSLELGDSAVYFCASSQGSVSNQPQHFGDGTRLSIL.

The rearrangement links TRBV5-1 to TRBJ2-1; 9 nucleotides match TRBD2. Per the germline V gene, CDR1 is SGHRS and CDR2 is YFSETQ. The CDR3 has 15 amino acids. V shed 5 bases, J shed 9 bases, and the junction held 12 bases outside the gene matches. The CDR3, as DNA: TGCGCCAGCAGAGTGGATGCGGGGGGGATGTTTGAGCAGTTCTTC. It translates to CASRVDAGGMFEQFF. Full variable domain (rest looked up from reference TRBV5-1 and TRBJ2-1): KAGVTQTPRYLIKTRGQQVTLSCSPISGHRSVSWYQQTPGQGLQFLFEYFSETQRNKGNFPGRFSGRQFSNSRSEMNVSTLELGDSALYLCASRVDAGGMFEQFFGPGTRLTVL.

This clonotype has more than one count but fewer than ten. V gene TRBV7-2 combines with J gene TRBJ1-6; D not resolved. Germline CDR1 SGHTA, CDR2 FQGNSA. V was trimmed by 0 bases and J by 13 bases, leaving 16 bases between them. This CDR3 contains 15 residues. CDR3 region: CASSLAGRELNPLHF. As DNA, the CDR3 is TGTGCCAGCAGCTTAGCCGGACGCGAATTGAACCCCCTCCACTTT.

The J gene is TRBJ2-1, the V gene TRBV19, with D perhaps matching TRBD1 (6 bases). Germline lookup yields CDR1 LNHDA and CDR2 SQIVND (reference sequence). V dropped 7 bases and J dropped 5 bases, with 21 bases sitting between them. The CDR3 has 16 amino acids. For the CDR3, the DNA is TGTGCCAGTACCCTATGGGCAGGGGCGTTGGACAATGAGCAGTTCTTC. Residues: CASTLWAGALDNEQFF.

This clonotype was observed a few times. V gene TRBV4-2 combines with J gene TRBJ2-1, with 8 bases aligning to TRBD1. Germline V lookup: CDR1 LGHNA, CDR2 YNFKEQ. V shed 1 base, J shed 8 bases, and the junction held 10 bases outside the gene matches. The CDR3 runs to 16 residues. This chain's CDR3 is CASSQGTGPGPDEQFF. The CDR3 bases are TGTGCCAGCAGCCAAGGGACAGGGCCAGGTCCCGATGAGCAGTTCTTC.

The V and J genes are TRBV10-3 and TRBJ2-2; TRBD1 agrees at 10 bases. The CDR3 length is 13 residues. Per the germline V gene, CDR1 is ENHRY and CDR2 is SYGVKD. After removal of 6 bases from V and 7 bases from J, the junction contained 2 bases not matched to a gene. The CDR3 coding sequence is TGTGCCATCAGCGGGGACAGGGGCGGGGAGCTGTTTTTT. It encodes CAISGDRGGELFF.

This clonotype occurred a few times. In nucleotides, the CDR3 is TGTGCCAGCAGCTTAGGGACAGGCCAGTACGAGCAGTACGTC. This encodes CASSLGTGQYEQYV. The J gene is TRBJ2-7, the V gene TRBV11-2; 7 bases are shared with TRBD1. The CDR3 sequence is 14 residues long. The germline CDR1 and CDR2 sequences are SGHAT and FQNNGV. J was trimmed by 4 bases and V by 1 base; bases with no gene match: 4.

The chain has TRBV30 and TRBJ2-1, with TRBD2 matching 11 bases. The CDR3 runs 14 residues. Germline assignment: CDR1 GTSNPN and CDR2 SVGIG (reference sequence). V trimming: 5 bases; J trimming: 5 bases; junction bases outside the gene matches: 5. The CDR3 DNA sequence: TGTGCCTGGGCTAGCGGGGGGTTTAACAATGAGCAGTTCTTC. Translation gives CAWASGGFNNEQFF.

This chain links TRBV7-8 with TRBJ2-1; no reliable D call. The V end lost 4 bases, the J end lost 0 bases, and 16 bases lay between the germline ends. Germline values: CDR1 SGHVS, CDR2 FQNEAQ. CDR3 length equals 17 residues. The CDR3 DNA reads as TGTGCCAGCAGCTCCGGTACGGGCCGAATCTCCTACAATGAGCAGTTCTTC. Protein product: CASSSGTGRISYNEQFF.

The CDR3 protein is CSGGLTGDTEAFF. CDR3 nucleotides: TGCAGTGGGGGTTTGACGGGGGACACTGAAGCTTTCTTT. The chain has TRBV20-1 and TRBJ1-1, with D perhaps matching TRBD1 (5 bases). The CDR3 has 13 amino acids. CDR1 DFQATT and CDR2 SNEGSKA come from the germline V gene (reference sequence). V was pared by 7 bases and J by 3 bases, with 15 bases between.

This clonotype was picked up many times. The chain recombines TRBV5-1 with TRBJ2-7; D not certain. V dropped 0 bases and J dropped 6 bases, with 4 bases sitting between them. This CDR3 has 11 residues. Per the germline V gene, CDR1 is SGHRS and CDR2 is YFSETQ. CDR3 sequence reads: CASSLVSEQYF. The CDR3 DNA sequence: TGCGCCAGCAGCTTGGTTAGCGAGCAGTACTTC.

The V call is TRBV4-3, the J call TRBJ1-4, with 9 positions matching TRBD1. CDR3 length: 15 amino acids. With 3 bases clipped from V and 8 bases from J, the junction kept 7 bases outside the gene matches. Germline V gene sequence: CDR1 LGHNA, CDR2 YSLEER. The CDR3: CASSHWDRDEEKLFF. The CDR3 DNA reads TGCGCCAGCAGCCATTGGGACAGGGACGAAGAAAAACTGTTTTTT.

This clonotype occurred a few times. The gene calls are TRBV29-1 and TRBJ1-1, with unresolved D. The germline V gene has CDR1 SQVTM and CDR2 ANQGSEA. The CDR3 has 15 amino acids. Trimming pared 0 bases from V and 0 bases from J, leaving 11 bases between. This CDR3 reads CSVEDRTGLNTEAFF. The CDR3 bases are TGCAGCGTTGAAGATCGGACGGGTCTGAACACTGAAGCTTTCTTT.

The CDR3 reads CASSPPFGTYEQYF. CDR3 DNA: TGTGCCAGCAGCCCACCCTTTGGGACCTACGAGCAGTACTTC. The J gene is TRBJ2-7, the V gene TRBV12-3 or TRBV12-4; D remains ambiguous. V was clipped by 6 bases and J by 2 bases, with 14 bases between them. This CDR3 spans 14 amino acids.

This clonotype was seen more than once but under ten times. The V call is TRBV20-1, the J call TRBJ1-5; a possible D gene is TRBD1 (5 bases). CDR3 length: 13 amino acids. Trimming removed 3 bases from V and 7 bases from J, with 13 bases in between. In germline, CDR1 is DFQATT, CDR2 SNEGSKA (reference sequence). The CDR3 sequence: CSASKGMGQPQHF. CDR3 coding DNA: TGCAGTGCTAGTAAGGGGATGGGACAGCCCCAGCATTTT.

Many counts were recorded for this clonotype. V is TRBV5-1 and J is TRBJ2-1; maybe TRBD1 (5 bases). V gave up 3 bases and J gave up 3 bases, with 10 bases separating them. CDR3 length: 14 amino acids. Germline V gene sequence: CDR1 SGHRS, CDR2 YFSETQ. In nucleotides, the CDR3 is TGCGCCAGCAGCTCGGCAGGGAACTACAATGAGCAGTTCTTC. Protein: CASSSAGNYNEQFF. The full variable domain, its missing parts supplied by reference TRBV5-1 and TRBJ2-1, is KAGVTQTPRYLIKTRGQQVTLSCSPISGHRSVSWYQQTPGQGLQFLFEYFSETQRNKGNFPGRFSGRQFSNSRSEMNVSTLELGDSALYLCASSSAGNYNEQFFGPGTRLTVL.

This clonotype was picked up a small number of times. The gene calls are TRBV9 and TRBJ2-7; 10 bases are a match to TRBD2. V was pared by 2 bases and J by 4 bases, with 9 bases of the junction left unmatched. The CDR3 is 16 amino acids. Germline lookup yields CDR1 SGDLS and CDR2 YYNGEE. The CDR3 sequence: CASSVGGSGGLYEQYF. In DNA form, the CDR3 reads TGTGCCAGCAGCGTCGGCGGTAGCGGGGGGCTTTACGAGCAGTACTTC.

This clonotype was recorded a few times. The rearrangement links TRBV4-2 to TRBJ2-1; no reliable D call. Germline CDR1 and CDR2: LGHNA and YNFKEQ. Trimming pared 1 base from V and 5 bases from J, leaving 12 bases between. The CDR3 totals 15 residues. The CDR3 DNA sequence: TGTGCCAGCAGCCAAGTCCGGCTTCTCGACAATGAGCAGTTCTTC. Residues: CASSQVRLLDNEQFF.

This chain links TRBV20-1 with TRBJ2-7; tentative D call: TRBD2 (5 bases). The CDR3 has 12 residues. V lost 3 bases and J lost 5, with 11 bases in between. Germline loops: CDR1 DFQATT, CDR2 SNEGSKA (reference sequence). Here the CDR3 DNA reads TGCAGTGCTAGTCCGGGGATCCACGAGCAGTACTTC. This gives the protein CSASPGIHEQYF.

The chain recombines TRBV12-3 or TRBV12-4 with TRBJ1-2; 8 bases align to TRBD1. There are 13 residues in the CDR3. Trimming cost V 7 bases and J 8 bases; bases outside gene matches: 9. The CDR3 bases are TGTGCCAGCACTTCAGGGGGCAGAGGGGGCTACACCTTC. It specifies CASTSGGRGGYTF.

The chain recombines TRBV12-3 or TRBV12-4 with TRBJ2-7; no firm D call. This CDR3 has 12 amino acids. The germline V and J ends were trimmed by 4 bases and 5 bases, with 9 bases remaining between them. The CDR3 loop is CASSYLGHEQYF. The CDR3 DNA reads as TGTGCCAGCAGTTACCTGGGCCACGAGCAGTACTTC.

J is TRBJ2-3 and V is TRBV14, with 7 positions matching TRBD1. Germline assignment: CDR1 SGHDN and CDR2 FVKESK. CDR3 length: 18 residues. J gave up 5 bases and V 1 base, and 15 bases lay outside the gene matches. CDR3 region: CASSQVINRDRLIDTQYF. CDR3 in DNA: TGTGCCAGCAGCCAAGTTATAAACCGGGACAGACTTATAGATACGCAGTATTTT.

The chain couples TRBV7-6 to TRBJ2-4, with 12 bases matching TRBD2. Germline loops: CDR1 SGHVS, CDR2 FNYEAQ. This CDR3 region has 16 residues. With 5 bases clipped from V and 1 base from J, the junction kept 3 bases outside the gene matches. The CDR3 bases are TGTGCCAGCAGCGCTAGCGGGGGGGCGGCCAAAAACATTCAGTACTTC. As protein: CASSASGGAAKNIQYF.

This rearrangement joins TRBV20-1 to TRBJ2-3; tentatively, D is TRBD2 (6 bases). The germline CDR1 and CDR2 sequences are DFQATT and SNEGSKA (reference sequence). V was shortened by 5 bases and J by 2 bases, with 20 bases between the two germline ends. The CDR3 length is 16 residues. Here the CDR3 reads CSAVPGRLEPTDTQYF. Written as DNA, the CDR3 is TGCAGTGCTGTTCCGGGGAGGCTAGAGCCCACAGATACGCAGTATTTT.

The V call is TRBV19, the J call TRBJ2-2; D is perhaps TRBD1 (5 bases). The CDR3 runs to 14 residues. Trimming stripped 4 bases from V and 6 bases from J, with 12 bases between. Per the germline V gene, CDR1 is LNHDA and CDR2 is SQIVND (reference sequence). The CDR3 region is CASSRQRAPGELFF. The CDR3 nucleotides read TGTGCCAGTAGTAGACAGAGAGCCCCCGGGGAGCTGTTTTTT.

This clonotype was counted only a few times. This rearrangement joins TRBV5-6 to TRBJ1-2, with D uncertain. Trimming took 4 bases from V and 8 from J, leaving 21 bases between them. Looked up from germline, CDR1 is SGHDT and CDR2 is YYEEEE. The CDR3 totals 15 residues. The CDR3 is CASSHRLGLGWGYTF. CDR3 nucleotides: TGTGCCAGCAGCCACCGTCTCGGGCTCGGGTGGGGCTACACCTTC.